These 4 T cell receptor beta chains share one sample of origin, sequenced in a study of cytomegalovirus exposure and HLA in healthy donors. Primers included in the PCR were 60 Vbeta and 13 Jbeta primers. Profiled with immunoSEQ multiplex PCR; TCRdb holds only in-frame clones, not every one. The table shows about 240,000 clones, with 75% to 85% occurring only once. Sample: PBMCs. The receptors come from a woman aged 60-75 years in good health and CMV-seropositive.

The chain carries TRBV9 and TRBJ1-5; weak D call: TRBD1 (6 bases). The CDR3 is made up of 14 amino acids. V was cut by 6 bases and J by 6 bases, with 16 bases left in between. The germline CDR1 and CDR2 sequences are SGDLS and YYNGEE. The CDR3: CASTRGASGQPQHF. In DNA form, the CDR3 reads TGTGCCAGCACTCGGGGGGCGTCTGGTCAGCCCCAGCATTTT.

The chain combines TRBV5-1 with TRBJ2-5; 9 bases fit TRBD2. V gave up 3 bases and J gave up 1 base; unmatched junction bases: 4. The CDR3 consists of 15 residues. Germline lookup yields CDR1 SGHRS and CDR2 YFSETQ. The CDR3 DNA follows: TGCGCCAGCAGCTGGAAGACTAGCGGCCAAGAGACCCAGTACTTC. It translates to CASSWKTSGQETQYF.

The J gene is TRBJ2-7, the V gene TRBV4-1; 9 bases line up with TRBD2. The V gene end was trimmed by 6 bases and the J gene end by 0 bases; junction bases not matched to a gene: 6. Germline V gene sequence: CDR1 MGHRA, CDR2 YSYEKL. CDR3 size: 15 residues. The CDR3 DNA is TGCGCCAGCAGTCCTGGACTAGCGAACTCCTACGAGCAGTACTTC. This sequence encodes CASSPGLANSYEQYF.

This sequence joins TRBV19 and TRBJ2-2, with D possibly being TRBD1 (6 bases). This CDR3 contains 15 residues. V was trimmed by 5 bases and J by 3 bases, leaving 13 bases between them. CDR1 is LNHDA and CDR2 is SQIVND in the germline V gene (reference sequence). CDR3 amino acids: CASSLDSLYTGELFF. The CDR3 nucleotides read TGTGCCAGTAGTTTGGACAGCCTCTACACCGGGGAGCTGTTTTTT.